This T cell receptor beta chain was sequenced in a study of blood T cell repertoires in COVID-19. At the level of the study: PBMCs, B-cell-depleted T cells, or T cells were the source of the cDNA or gDNA that made up the material.

Germline V gene sequence: CDR1 MDHEN, CDR2 SYDVKM. V lost 6 bases and J 6 bases, leaving 14 bases between the germline ends. CDR3 length: 13 residues. Generated by immunoSEQ multiplex PCR, the TCRdb table keeps only in-frame clones and is missing some. The data hold 220,000 or so clones, with almost 90% observed a single time. The rearrangement uses TRBV28 and TRBJ1-1; tentative D call: TRBD1 (6 bases). The sequenced material came from PBMCs or T cells enriched from blood (not recorded which). The receptor's source is a woman aged 50 to 60 with acute COVID-19. CDR3: CASSLQGGAEAFF. The CDR3 bases are TGTGCCAGCAGCTTACAGGGTGGCGCTGAAGCTTTCTTT.